What follows describes a single TCR beta chain. Method: immunoSEQ multiplex PCR; TCRdb's copy keeps in-frame clones and lacks some. The table lists millions of clones, roughly 92% of them singletons. These data originate in a study of shared clonotypes between healthy human individuals. Study as a whole: A couple of women and a few men aged 18 to 49 made up the donors.

The CDR3 contains 16 residues. Between the trimmed V and J ends, which lost 4 bases and 0 bases, there was a span of 16 bases. The germline gives CDR1 SGHRS, CDR2 YFSETQ. Sequenced sample: naive CD4+ T cells sorted from blood. The subset here: CD45RA+ positively selected. The J gene is TRBJ1-1, the V gene TRBV5-1; D unclear. This receptor was obtained from a man between 18 and 35 years old in good health. CDR3 sequence: CASSDDAGSVNTEAFF. The CDR3 DNA follows: TGCGCCAGCAGCGATGACGCGGGATCTGTGAACACTGAAGCTTTCTTT.